The T cell receptor beta chain described here comes from a study of blood T cell repertoires in COVID-19. Across the whole study: There were acute and convalescent COVID-19 samples, and they came from the United States, Italy and Spain. The cDNA or gDNA used as material had been derived from T cells, B-cell-depleted T cells, or PBMCs.

The authors' processing: Amplification with reference gene primers provided the estimates of nucleated cell counts. TCRdb's table, derived via immunoSEQ multiplex PCR, lists solely in-frame clones and lacks some. The V and J calls and clone size were taken over from that table, and D and trimming were inferred from the DNA. This repertoire shows around 160,000 clones, 78% found once; its top ten account for over 11%. The CDR3 loop spans 14 amino acids. From germline, CDR1 is SGHTA and CDR2 FQGNSA. Trimming shortened V by 5 bases and J by 4 bases, and 11 bases separated the two germline ends. The origin of this receptor is a woman of 80 years or more with acute or convalescent COVID-19. Material for sequencing was peripheral blood. This chain links TRBV7-2 with TRBJ2-2, with D possibly matching TRBD2 (6 bases). The CDR3 sequence: CASSGRTTTGELFF. In nucleotides, the CDR3 is TGTGCCAGCAGCGGGAGGACCACCACCGGGGAGCTGTTTTTT. The entire variable domain, with the rest obtained from reference TRBV7-2 and TRBJ2-2, is as follows: GAGVSQSPSNKVTEKGKDVELRCDPISGHTALYWYRQSLGQGLEFLIYFQGNSAPDKSGLPSDRFSAERTGGSVSTLTIQRTQQEDSAVYLCASSGRTTTGELFFGEGSRLTVL.